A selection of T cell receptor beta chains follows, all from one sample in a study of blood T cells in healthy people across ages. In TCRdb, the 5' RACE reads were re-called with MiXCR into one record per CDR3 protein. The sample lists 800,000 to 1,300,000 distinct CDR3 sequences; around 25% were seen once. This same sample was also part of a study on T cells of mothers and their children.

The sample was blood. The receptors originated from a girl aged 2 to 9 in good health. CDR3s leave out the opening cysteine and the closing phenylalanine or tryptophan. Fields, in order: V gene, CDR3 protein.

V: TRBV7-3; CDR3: ASSETSGTVYEQY
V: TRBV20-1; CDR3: SARDSHTSVQETQY
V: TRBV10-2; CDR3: ASSDAGSGRAQETQY
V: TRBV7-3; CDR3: ASSSLATTSASSGANVLT
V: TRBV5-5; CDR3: ASSLTGRSGYT
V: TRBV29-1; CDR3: SVADRTYEQY
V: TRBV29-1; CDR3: SVEDGAEQF
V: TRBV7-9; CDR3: ASSLDEWGRGSGANVLT
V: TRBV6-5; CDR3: ASKGMGYEQF
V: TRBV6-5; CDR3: ASSWGGARNNEQF
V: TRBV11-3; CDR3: ASSLELGAAAF
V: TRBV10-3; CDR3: AISGTSEAGELF
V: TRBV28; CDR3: ASKGRGPVYEAF
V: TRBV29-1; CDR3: SVYQVEAF
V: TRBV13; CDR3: ASSPVDTDTQY
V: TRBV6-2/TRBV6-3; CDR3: ASSYSTTSGSYEQY
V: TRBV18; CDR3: ASSPRRILSDSPLH
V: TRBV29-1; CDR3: SVPGGVSWETQY
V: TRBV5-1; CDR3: ASRQTSGANVLT
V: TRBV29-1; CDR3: SVGKEFGEQY
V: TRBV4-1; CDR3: ASSQEYVSYEQY
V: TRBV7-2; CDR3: ASSLATAPAWGYGYT
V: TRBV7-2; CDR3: ASSLAGGLNEQY
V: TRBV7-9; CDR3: ASSGFGGDTQY
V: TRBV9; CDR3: ASSPLESPRF
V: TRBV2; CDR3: ASLGGRDHEQF
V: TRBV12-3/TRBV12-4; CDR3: ASSWTDTGGYT
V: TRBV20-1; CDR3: SARASSAYSYNEQF
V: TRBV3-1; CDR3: ASSQDVGTGVLT
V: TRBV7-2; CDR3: ASSLSPVGETQY
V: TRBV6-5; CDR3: ASSWGLAGEGGETQY
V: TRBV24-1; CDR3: ATSDLGMYEQY
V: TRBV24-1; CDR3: ATSDGFNEQF
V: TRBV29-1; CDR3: SVEVGDIAQETQY
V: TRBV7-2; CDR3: ASSPYSGGTYEQY